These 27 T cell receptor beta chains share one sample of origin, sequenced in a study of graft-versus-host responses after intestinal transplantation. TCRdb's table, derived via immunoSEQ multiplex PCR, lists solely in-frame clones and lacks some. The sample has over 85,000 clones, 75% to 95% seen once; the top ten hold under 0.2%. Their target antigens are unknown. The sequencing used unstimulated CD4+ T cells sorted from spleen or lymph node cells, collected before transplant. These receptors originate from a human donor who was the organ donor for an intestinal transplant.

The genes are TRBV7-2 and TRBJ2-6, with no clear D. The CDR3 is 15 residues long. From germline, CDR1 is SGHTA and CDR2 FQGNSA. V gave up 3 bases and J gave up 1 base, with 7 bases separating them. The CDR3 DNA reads TGTGCCAGCAGCTTGTCATTTTCTGGGGCCAACGTCCTGACTTTC. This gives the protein CASSLSFSGANVLTF.

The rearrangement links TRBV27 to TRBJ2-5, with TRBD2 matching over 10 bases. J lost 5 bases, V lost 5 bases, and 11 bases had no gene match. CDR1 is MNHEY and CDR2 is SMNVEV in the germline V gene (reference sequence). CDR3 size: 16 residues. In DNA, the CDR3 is TGTGCCAGCAGTCCTCAGCGGGGGGGCCCGGGGGAGACCCAGTACTTC. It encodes CASSPQRGGPGETQYF.

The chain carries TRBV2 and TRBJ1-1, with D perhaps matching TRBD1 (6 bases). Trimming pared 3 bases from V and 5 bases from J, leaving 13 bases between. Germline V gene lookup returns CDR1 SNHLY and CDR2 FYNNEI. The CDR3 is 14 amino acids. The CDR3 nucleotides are TGTGCCAGCAGTGACCAGGGGTTTTTGACTGAAGCTTTCTTT. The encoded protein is CASSDQGFLTEAFF.

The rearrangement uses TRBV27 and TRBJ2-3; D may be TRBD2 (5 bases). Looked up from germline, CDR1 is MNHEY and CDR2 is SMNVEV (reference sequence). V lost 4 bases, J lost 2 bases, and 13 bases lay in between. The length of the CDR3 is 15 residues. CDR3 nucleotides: TGTGCCAGCAGTTCCGCAGGACTTCACACAGATACGCAGTATTTT. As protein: CASSSAGLHTDTQYF.

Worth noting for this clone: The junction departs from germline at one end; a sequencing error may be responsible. CDR3 sequence reads: CASSDRDQVRDF. Here the CDR3 DNA reads TGTGCCAGCAGCGACAGAGACCAGGTCCGGGACTTC. The V gene is TRBV11-2, the J gene TRBJ2-5, with D perhaps matching TRBD1 (5 bases). Germline CDR1 is SGHAT and CDR2 is FQNNGV. This CDR3 is 12 amino acids long.

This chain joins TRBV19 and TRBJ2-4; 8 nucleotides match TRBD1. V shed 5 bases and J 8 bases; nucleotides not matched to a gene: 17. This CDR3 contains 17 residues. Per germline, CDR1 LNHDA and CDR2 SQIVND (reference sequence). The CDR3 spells CASSDSGTGLQHHIQYF. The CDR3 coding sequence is TGTGCCAGTAGTGACTCCGGGACAGGTCTCCAACACCACATTCAGTACTTC.

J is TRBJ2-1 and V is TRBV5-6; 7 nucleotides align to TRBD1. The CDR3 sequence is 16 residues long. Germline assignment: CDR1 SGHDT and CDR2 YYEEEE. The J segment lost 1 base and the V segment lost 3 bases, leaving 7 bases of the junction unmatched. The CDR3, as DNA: TGTGCCAGCAGCTGGTTCGACAGGGAGTCCTACAATGAGCAGTTCTTC. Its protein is CASSWFDRESYNEQFF. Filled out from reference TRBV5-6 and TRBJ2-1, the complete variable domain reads DAGVTQSPTHLIKTRGQQVTLRCSPKSGHDTVSWYQQALGQGPQFIFQYYEEEERQRGNFPDRFSGHQFPNYSSELNVNALLLGDSALYLCASSWFDRESYNEQFFGPGTRLTVL.

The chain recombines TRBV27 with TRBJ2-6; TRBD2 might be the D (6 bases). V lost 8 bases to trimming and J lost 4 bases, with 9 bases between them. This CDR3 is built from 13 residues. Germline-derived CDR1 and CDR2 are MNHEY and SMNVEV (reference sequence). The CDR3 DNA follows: TGTGCCAGCGGGAGGTCAGGGGCCAACGTCCTGACTTTC. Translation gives CASGRSGANVLTF.

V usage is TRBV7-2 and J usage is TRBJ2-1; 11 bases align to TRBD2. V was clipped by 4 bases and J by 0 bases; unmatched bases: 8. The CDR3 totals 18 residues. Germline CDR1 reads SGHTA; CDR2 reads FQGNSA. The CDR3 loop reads CASSSRVLAGGSYNEQFF. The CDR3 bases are TGTGCCAGCAGCTCCCGCGTCCTAGCGGGGGGCTCCTACAATGAGCAGTTCTTC.

The CDR3 region has the DNA TGCGCCAGCAGCCCTAAAGGGACAGGGGATAATTCACCCCTCCACTTT. This gives the protein CASSPKGTGDNSPLHF. The chain joins TRBV4-3 to TRBJ1-6; 10 positions agree with TRBD1. V lost 4 bases, J lost 5 bases, and 5 bases stayed unmatched. Germline loops: CDR1 LGHNA, CDR2 YSLEER. This CDR3 spans 16 amino acids.

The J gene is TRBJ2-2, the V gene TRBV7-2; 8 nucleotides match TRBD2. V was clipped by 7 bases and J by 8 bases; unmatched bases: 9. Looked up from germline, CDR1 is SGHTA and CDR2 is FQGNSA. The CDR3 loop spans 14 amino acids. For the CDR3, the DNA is TGTGCCAGCATGAGCGGGGGCCCCATTGGGGAGCTGTTTTTT. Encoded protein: CASMSGGPIGELFF.

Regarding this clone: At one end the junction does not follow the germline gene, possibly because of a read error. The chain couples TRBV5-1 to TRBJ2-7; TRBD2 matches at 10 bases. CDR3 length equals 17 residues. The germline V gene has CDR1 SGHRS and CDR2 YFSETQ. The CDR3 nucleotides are TGCGCCAGCATGGCATTAGCGGGGGGCCCGGCCTCCTCCGAGCAGTACTTC. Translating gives CASMALAGGPASSEQYF.

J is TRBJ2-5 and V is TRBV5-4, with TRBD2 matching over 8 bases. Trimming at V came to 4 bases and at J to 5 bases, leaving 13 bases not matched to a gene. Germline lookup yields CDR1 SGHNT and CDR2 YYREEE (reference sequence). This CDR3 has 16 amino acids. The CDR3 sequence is CASSRGGSGGLETQYF. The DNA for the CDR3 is TGTGCCAGCAGCCGGGGCGGCAGCGGGGGACTGGAGACCCAGTACTTC. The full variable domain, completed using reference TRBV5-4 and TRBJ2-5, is ETGVTQSPTHLIKTRGQQVTLRCSSQSGHNTVSWYQQALGQGPQFIFQYYREEENGRGNFPPRFSGLQFPNYSSELNVNALELDDSALYLCASSRGGSGGLETQYFGPGTRLLVL.

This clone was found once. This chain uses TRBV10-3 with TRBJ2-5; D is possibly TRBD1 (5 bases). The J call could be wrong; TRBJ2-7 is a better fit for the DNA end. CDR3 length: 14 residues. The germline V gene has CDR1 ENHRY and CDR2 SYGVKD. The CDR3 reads CAISGRRGWGEQYF. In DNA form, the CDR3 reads TGTGCCATCAGTGGAAGAAGGGGCTGGGGCGAGCAGTACTTC.

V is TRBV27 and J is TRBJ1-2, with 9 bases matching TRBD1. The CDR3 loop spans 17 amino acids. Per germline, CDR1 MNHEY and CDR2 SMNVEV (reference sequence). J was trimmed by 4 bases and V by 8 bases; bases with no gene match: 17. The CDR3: CASASAIAGQGSYGYTF. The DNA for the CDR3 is TGTGCCAGCGCGAGTGCCATCGCGGGACAGGGATCCTATGGCTACACCTTC.

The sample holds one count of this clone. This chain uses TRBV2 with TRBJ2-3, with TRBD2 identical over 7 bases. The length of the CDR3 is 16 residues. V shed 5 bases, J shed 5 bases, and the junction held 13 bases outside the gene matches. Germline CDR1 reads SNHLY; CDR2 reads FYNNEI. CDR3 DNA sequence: TGTGCCAGCAGTCCCCTCCCATTTGCGGGGGAAGATACGCAGTATTTT. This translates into CASSPLPFAGEDTQYF.

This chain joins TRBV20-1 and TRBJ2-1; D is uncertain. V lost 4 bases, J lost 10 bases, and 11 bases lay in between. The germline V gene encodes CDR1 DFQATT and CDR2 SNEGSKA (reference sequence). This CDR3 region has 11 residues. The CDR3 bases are TGCAGTGCTATACCCGGGTTGGAGCAGTTCTTC. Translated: CSAIPGLEQFF.

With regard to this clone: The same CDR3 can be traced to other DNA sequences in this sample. The chain's CDR3 is CASSRGLADFTDTQYF. CDR3 DNA: TGTGCCAGCAGCCGGGGACTAGCAGATTTCACAGATACGCAGTATTTT. The V and J genes are TRBV7-9 and TRBJ2-3; TRBD2 matches 9 bases. Germline-derived CDR1 and CDR2 are SEHNR and FQNEAQ (reference sequence). J was trimmed by 2 bases and V by 5 bases; bases with no gene match: 8. This CDR3 spans 16 amino acids.

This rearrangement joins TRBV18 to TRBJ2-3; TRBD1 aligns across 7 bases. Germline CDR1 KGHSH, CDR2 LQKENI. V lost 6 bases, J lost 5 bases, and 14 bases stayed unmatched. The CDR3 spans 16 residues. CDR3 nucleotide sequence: TGTGCCAGCTCCTACTCCGCTGACAGGGCGATAGATACGCAGTATTTT. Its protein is CASSYSADRAIDTQYF.

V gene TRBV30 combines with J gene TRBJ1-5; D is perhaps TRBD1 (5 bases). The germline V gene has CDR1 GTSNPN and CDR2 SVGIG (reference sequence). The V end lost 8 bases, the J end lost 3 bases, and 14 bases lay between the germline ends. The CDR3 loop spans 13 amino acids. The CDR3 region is CATAGGVNQPQHF. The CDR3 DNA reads TGTGCCACGGCAGGAGGGGTCAATCAGCCCCAGCATTTT.

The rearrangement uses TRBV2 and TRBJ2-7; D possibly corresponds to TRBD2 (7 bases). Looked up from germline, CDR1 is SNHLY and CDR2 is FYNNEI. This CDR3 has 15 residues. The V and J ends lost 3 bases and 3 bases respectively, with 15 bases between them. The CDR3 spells CASSEKGGGSYEQYF. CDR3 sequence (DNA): TGTGCCAGCAGTGAGAAGGGAGGGGGGAGCTACGAGCAGTACTTC.

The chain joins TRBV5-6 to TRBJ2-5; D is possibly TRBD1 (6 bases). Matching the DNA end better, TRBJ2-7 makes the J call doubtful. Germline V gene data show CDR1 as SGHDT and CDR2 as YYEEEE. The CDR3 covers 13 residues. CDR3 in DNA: TGTGCCAGCAAAACCAGGGGATCCTACGAGCAGTACTTC. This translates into CASKTRGSYEQYF.

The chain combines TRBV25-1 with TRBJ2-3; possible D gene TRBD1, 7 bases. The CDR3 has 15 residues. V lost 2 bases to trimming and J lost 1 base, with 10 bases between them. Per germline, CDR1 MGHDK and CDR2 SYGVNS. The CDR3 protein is CASSEGGGGTDTQYF. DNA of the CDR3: TGTGCCAGCAGTGAAGGAGGGGGCGGCACAGATACGCAGTATTTT.

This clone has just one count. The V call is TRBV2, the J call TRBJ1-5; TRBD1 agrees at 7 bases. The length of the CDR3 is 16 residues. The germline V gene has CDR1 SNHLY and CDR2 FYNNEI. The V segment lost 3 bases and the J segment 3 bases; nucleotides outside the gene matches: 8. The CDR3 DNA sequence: TGTGCCAGCAGTGATAAAGGGGGCGGCCCCAATCAGCCCCAGCATTTT. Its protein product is CASSDKGGGPNQPQHF.

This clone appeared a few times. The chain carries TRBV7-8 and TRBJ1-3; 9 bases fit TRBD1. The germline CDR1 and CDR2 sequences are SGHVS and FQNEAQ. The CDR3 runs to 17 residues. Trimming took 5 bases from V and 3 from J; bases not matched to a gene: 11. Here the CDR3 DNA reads TGTGCCAGCAGCATCCGGAACAGGGGGCCCGGTGGAAACACCATATATTTT. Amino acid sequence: CASSIRNRGPGGNTIYF. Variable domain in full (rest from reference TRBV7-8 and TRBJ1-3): GAGVSQSPRYKVAKRGQDVALRCDPISGHVSLFWYQQALGQGPEFLTYFQNEAQLDKSGLPSDRFFAERPEGSVSTLKIQRTQQEDSAVYLCASSIRNRGPGGNTIYFGEGSWLTVV.

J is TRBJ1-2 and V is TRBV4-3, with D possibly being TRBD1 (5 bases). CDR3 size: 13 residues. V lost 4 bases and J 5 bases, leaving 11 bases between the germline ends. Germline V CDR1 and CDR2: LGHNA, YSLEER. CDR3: CASSLGGEYGYTF. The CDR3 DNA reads TGCGCCAGCAGCCTCGGGGGGGAGTATGGCTACACCTTC.

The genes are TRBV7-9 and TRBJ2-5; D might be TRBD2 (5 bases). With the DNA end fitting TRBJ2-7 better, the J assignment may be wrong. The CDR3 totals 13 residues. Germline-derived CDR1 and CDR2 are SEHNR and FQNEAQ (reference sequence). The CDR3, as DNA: TGTGCCAGCAGCTTAGTCGAGGGCGGCGAGCAGTACTTC. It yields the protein CASSLVEGGEQYF.